One T cell receptor beta chain is described in this entry. Its matching antigen is unknown. This specimen belongs to a study of vaccination effects on CD4 cells after COVID-19. Across the study: Three convalescent patients were sampled both early and late post-vaccination. Study results and limitations: Clones from infection and from vaccination both contracted markedly late after vaccination.

Sequencing was performed with immunoSEQ multiplex PCR; in TCRdb, only in-frame clones are kept and a portion is missing. The sample consists of tens of thousands of clones, less than 85% of them appearing once. At the end of about 9 days of culture, CD4+ T cells were isolated. Documented for the person is a PCR-confirmed SARS-CoV-2 infection occurring between March and December 2020. Either the BNT162b2 or mRNA-1273 vaccine was given to participants in two doses. Each culture had half its medium swapped for IL-2 medium on days 3 and 7. The V gene lost 0 bases and the J gene lost 13 bases, with 13 bases spanning the gap. Germline-derived CDR1 and CDR2 are SGHRS and YFSETQ. The CDR3 covers 12 residues.

The origin of this receptor is a human donor who had a prior SARS-CoV-2 infection. J is TRBJ1-2 and V is TRBV5-1; weak D call: TRBD1 (5 bases). The specimen was CD4+ T cells from PBMCs cultured without peptide, collected after COVID-19 vaccination. The CDR3 reads CASSLDQGRCTF. The CDR3, as DNA: TGCGCCAGCAGCTTGGACCAGGGTCGATGCACCTTC.